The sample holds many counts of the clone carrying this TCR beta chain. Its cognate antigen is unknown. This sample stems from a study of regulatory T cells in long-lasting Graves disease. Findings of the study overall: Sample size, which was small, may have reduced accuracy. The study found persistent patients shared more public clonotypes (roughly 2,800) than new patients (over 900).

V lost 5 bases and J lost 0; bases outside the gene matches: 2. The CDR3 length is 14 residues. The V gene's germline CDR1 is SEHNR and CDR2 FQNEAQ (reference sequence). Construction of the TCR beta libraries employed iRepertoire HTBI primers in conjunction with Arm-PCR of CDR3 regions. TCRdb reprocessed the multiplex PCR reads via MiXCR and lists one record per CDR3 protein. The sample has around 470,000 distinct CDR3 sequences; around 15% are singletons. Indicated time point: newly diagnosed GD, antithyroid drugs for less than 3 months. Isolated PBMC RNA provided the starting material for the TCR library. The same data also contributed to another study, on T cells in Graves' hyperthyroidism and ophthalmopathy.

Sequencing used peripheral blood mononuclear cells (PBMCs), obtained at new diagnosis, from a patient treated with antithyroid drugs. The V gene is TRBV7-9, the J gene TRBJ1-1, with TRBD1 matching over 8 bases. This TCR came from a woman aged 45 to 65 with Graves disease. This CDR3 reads CASSQTGVNTEAFF. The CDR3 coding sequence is TGTGCCAGCAGCCAGACAGGGGTGAACACTGAAGCTTTCTTT.